This T cell receptor beta chain was documented in a study of T cells in Graves' hyperthyroidism and ophthalmopathy. The study, taken as a whole, reports: Model predictions of ophthalmopathy came a median approximately 6.8 months before onset.

The investigators amplified TCR beta CDR3 regions from RNA transcripts. The HTBI primer set drove a first-round RT-PCR of the TCR CDR3. MiXCR was run by TCRdb on the multiplex PCR reads, yielding one entry per CDR3 protein. Of some 350,000 distinct CDR3 sequences detected, about an eighth appear once; the ten largest clones hold around 32%. At least ten counts were recorded for this clonotype. The antigen is undetermined. The CDR3 runs 15 residues. Trimming took 2 bases from V and 3 from J, leaving 13 bases between them. Investigators excluded patients with uncontrolled infection, other autoimmune disease, pregnancy or lactation.

The receptor was isolated from a woman in her thirties or forties with Graves' ophthalmopathy. Input material: blood. The chain carries TRBV12-3 or TRBV12-4 and TRBJ1-2; no definite D call. The CDR3 sequence: CASSLKGSLYYGYTF. The CDR3 nucleotides are TGTGCCAGCAGTTTAAAAGGTTCGCTTTACTATGGCTACACCTTC.